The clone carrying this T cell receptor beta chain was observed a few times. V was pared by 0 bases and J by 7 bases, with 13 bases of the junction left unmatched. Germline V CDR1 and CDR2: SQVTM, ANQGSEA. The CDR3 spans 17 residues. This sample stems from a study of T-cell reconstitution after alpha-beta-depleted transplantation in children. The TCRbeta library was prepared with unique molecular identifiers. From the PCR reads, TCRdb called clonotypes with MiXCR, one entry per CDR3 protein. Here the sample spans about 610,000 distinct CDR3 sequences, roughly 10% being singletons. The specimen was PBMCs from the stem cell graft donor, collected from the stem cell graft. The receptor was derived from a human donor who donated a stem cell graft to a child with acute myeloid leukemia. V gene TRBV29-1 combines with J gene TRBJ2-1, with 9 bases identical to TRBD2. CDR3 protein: CSVEDPSLSGRWNEQFF. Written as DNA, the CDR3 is TGCAGCGTTGAAGATCCCTCTCTTAGCGGGAGATGGAATGAGCAGTTCTTC.